The next 22 T cell receptor beta chains were all read from a single sample in a study of blood T cell repertoires in COVID-19. The protocol was immunoSEQ multiplex PCR, while the TCRdb copy is restricted to in-frame clones and leaves out a portion. The sample holds under 50,000 clones, 85% to 95% seen once. What was sequenced was peripheral blood. Source of these receptors: a man in his fifties or sixties with COVID-19, enrolled during active disease.

This chain links TRBV30 with TRBJ1-1; D gene uncertain. The germline V gene encodes CDR1 GTSNPN and CDR2 SVGIG (reference sequence). CDR3 size: 15 residues. Trimming stripped 0 bases from V and 0 bases from J, with 11 bases between. The CDR3 DNA sequence: TGTGCCTGGAGTGTAGGCAGGATGATGAACACTGAAGCTTTCTTT. Its protein product is CAWSVGRMMNTEAFF.

The rearrangement joins TRBV5-1 to TRBJ1-5, with 7 bases that match TRBD1. The V gene's germline CDR1 is SGHRS and CDR2 YFSETQ. J lost 4 bases, V lost 0 bases, and 4 bases had no gene match. The CDR3 is 15 amino acids. The CDR3 bases are TGCGCCAGCAGCTTGGGCGGGACAGCTAATCAGCCCCAGCATTTT. Encoded protein: CASSLGGTANQPQHF.

The chain couples TRBV27 to TRBJ1-2, with a weak D call TRBD1 (5 bases). This CDR3 has 14 residues. V dropped 6 bases and J dropped 3 bases, with 14 bases sitting between them. Germline lookup yields CDR1 MNHEY and CDR2 SMNVEV (reference sequence). DNA for the CDR3: TGTGCCAGCAGGCGGGGGTTAGGGGACTATGGCTACACCTTC. It encodes CASRRGLGDYGYTF.

This chain uses TRBV15 with TRBJ2-1; 9 positions match TRBD2. Germline CDR1 LNHNV, CDR2 YYDKDF (reference sequence). The CDR3 has 17 residues. Unmatched junction bases numbered 14, after V lost 3 bases and J lost 8 bases. The CDR3 DNA reads as TGTGCCACCAGCAGGGGGGCTCGGGCTAGCGGGGAAGATGAGCAGTTCTTC. As protein: CATSRGARASGEDEQFF.

The CDR3: CASSSSWASGYEQYF. CDR3 bases: TGTGCCAGCAGCTCCTCGTGGGCTAGCGGCTACGAGCAGTACTTC. The J gene is TRBJ2-7, the V gene TRBV7-9, with TRBD2 matching over 7 bases. Per the germline V gene, CDR1 is SEHNR and CDR2 is FQNEAQ (reference sequence). V was pared by 4 bases and J by 3 bases, with 9 bases of the junction left unmatched. The CDR3 is made up of 15 amino acids. Full variable domain (rest looked up from reference TRBV7-9 and TRBJ2-7): DTGVSQNPRHKITKRGQNVTFRCDPISEHNRLYWYRQTLGQGPEFLTYFQNEAQLEKSRLLSDRFSAERPKGSFSTLEIQRTEQGDSAMYLCASSSSWASGYEQYFGPGTRLTVT.

The chain is built from TRBV2 and TRBJ2-7, with 8 bases lining up with TRBD2. Germline V lookup: CDR1 SNHLY, CDR2 FYNNEI. CDR3 length equals 15 residues. With V trimmed by 5 bases and J by 0 bases, 6 bases remained unmatched. CDR3 region: CASSQISGSSYEQYF. The DNA for the CDR3 is TGTGCCAGCAGTCAAATAAGCGGGAGCTCCTACGAGCAGTACTTC.

The chain couples TRBV5-4 to TRBJ2-7; D might be TRBD1 (6 bases). In germline, CDR1 is SGHNT, CDR2 YYREEE (reference sequence). Trimming left V 4 bases short and J 2 bases short, with 16 bases between. The CDR3 extends over 15 amino acids. The CDR3 DNA is TGTGCCAGCAGCATAAAGGACAGCTGGCCCTACGAGCAGTACTTC. Its translation is CASSIKDSWPYEQYF.

This chain joins TRBV19 and TRBJ1-1, with 7 bases matching TRBD1. The V and J ends lost 8 bases and 1 base, in that order; junction bases with no gene match: 13. This CDR3 has 16 residues. CDR1 is LNHDA and CDR2 is SQIVND in the germline V gene (reference sequence). CDR3 in amino acids: CASRQRQGASNTEAFF. CDR3 nucleotides: TGTGCCAGTCGTCAAAGACAGGGAGCATCGAACACTGAAGCTTTCTTT.

The V call is TRBV6-4, the J call TRBJ2-2; D might be TRBD1 (5 bases). Trimming cost V 6 bases and J 6 bases, with 14 bases left between them. CDR3 length: 14 amino acids. Germline V lookup: CDR1 MRHNA, CDR2 SNTAGT. The CDR3 DNA reads TGTGCCAGCAGATCACGCAGGGTGGCCGGGGAGCTGTTTTTT. Protein: CASRSRRVAGELFF.

The chain employs TRBV19 and TRBJ1-5; possible D gene TRBD1, 5 bases. The CDR3 extends over 16 amino acids. Per the germline V gene, CDR1 is LNHDA and CDR2 is SQIVND (reference sequence). V lost 4 bases, J lost 4 bases, and 17 bases lay in between. The CDR3 nucleotides read TGTGCCAGTAGTACCCCTTTTGCAGGGCGGAATCAGCCCCAGCATTTT. Translating gives CASSTPFAGRNQPQHF.

This chain connects TRBV5-6 to TRBJ1-2, with 9 bases identical to TRBD1. Germline CDR1 SGHDT, CDR2 YYEEEE. The CDR3 is 17 residues long. With 4 bases clipped from V and 7 bases from J, the junction kept 17 bases outside the gene matches. The CDR3 is CASSNGRGQGLFGGYTF. The CDR3 nucleotides read TGTGCCAGCAGCAACGGCCGAGGACAGGGGTTATTCGGTGGCTACACCTTC.

The V gene is TRBV5-1, the J gene TRBJ2-1, with 10 bases that match TRBD2. With 1 base clipped from V and 8 bases from J, the junction kept 6 bases outside the gene matches. The germline V gene encodes CDR1 SGHRS and CDR2 YFSETQ. The CDR3 covers 15 residues. The CDR3 DNA follows: TGCGCCAGCAGCTTGCGGTCTAGCGGGAGCTATGAGCAGTTCTTC. It is translated as CASSLRSSGSYEQFF.

The chain has TRBV19 and TRBJ2-7; weak D call: TRBD1 (6 bases). V dropped 6 bases and J dropped 2 bases, with 14 bases sitting between them. CDR3 length: 14 amino acids. Per the germline V gene, CDR1 is LNHDA and CDR2 is SQIVND (reference sequence). The CDR3 DNA is TGTGCCAGTAGCTTGACAGGATCCGCCTACGAGCAGTACTTC. Translation gives CASSLTGSAYEQYF.

CDR3 protein: CASSETASRVGNQPQHF. CDR3 bases: TGTGCCAGCAGTGAGACAGCCTCAAGGGTTGGCAATCAGCCCCAGCATTTT. This chain uses TRBV6-1 with TRBJ1-5; maybe TRBD1 (5 bases). Germline assignment: CDR1 MNHNS and CDR2 SASEGT. Trimming took 3 bases from V and 2 from J, leaving 17 bases between them. The CDR3 is 17 residues long.

The rearrangement uses TRBV3-1 (or the pseudogene TRBV3-2) and TRBJ1-6; D is uncertain. Germline loops: CDR1 LGHDT, CDR2 YNNKEL (reference sequence). V lost 0 bases and J 0 bases, leaving 9 bases between the germline ends. The length of the CDR3 is 17 residues. CDR3: CASSQESLRSYNSPLHF. The CDR3 DNA is TGTGCCAGCAGCCAAGAGAGTTTACGCTCCTATAATTCACCCCTCCACTTT.

The J gene is TRBJ1-1, the V gene TRBV7-9; D gene ambiguous. The CDR3 runs to 12 residues. V gave up 6 bases and J gave up 2 bases, with 7 bases separating them. Germline CDR1 and CDR2: SEHNR and FQNEAQ (reference sequence). In nucleotides, the CDR3 is TGTGCCAGCAGGGGCGCTAACACTGAAGCTTTCTTT. Translated: CASRGANTEAFF.

The rearrangement joins TRBV6-1 to TRBJ2-7, with 9 bases identical to TRBD2. Trimming cost V 4 bases and J 2 bases; bases outside gene matches: 9. The CDR3 runs to 16 residues. CDR1 MNHNS and CDR2 SASEGT come from the germline V gene. CDR3 sequence: CASSVSIAGDAYEQYF. The CDR3 DNA is TGTGCCAGCAGTGTTTCCATAGCGGGAGACGCCTACGAGCAGTACTTC.

The chain joins TRBV7-2 to TRBJ2-1; D might be TRBD2 (6 bases). The V end lost 1 base, the J end lost 5 bases, and 24 bases lay between the germline ends. Germline V CDR1 and CDR2: SGHTA, FQGNSA. The CDR3 spans 19 residues. The DNA for the CDR3 is TGTGCCAGCAGCTTAGACGGGAGATCTTTTCTATGGACGGACAATGAGCAGTTCTTC. Translated, it gives CASSLDGRSFLWTDNEQFF.

Only a few counts were recorded for this clone. The rearrangement joins TRBV9 to TRBJ1-2; D not resolved. Germline V gives CDR1 SGDLS, CDR2 YYNGEE. V was pared by 3 bases and J by 4 bases, with 7 bases between. The CDR3 has 12 amino acids. Written as DNA, the CDR3 is TGTGCCAGCAGCGCCGGGATCTATGGCTACACCTTC. Protein sequence: CASSAGIYGYTF.

The chain employs TRBV3-1 (or the pseudogene TRBV3-2) and TRBJ2-1, with 7 bases matching TRBD2. The germline gives CDR1 LGHDT, CDR2 YNNKEL (reference sequence). Losses at the gene ends were 4 bases for V and 7 bases for J; bases not matched to a gene: 13. CDR3 size: 16 residues. In DNA form, the CDR3 reads TGTGCCAGCAGCCGAGTTGGAGGGAGGGCCGAAAATGAGCAGTTCTTC. Amino acid sequence: CASSRVGGRAENEQFF.

J is TRBJ1-4 and V is TRBV28, with a possible D match to TRBD1 (5 bases). CDR1 and CDR2 from the germline V gene are MDHEN and SYDVKM. The CDR3 spans 14 residues. The ends were cut back, 3 bases at V and 8 bases at J, with 13 bases in the middle. This chain's CDR3 is CASSFRGLGEKLFF. CDR3 bases: TGTGCCAGCAGTTTCCGGGGGTTAGGGGAAAAACTGTTTTTT.

V is TRBV19 and J is TRBJ1-5; 10 bases agree with TRBD1. The CDR3 is 14 amino acids. V dropped 5 bases and J dropped 6; count of bases not matched to a gene: 4. Germline V gene sequence: CDR1 LNHDA, CDR2 SQIVND (reference sequence). CDR3 in amino acids: CASSPRQGAQPQHF. The CDR3 region has the DNA TGTGCCAGTAGTCCACGACAGGGGGCTCAGCCCCAGCATTTT. Combining the CDR3 with reference TRBV19 and TRBJ1-5 gives the whole variable domain DGGITQSPKYLFRKEGQNVTLSCEQNLNHDAMYWYRQDPGQGLRLIYYSQIVNDFQKGDIAEGYSVSREKKESFPLTVTSAQKNPTAFYLCASSPRQGAQPQHFGDGTRLSIL.